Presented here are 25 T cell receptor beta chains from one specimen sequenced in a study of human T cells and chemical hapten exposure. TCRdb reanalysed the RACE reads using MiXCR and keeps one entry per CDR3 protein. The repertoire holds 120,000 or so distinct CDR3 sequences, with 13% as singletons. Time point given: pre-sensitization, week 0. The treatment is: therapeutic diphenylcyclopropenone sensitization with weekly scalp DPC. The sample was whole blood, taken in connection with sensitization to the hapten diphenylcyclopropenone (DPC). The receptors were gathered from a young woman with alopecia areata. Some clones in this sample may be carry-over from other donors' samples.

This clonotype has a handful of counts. This CDR3 is CASSFGTGRQPQHF. In DNA form, the CDR3 reads TGTGCCAGCAGCTTTGGGACAGGGAGGCAGCCCCAGCATTTT. The chain has TRBV7-9 and TRBJ1-5; 9 bases align to TRBD1. CDR1 is SEHNR and CDR2 is FQNEAQ in the germline V gene (reference sequence). V shed 3 bases, J shed 7 bases, and the junction held 4 bases outside the gene matches. This CDR3 is 14 amino acids long.

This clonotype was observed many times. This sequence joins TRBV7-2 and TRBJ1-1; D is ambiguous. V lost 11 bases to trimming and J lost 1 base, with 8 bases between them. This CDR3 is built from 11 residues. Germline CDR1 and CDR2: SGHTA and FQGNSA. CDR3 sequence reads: CAARQNTEAFF. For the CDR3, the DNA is TGTGCCGCGCGACAGAACACTGAAGCTTTCTTT.

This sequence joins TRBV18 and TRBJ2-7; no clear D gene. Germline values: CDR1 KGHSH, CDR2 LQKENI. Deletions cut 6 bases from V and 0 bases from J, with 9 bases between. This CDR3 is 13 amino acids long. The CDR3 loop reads CASSQQSSYEQYF. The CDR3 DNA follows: TGTGCCAGCTCGCAACAAAGCTCCTACGAGCAGTACTTC.

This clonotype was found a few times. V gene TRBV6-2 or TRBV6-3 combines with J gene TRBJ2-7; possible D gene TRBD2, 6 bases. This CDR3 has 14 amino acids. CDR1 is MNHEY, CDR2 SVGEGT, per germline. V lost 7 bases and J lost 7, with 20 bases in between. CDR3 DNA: TGTGCCAGCAAGCCCGGACACGGGGCGGGGGAGCAGTACTTC. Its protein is CASKPGHGAGEQYF.

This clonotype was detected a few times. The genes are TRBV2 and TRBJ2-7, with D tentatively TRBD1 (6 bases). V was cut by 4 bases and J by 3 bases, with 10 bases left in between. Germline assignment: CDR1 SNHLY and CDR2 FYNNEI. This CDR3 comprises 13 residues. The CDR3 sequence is CASSAPDSYEQYF. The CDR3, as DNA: TGTGCCAGCAGTGCCCCGGACAGCTACGAGCAGTACTTC.

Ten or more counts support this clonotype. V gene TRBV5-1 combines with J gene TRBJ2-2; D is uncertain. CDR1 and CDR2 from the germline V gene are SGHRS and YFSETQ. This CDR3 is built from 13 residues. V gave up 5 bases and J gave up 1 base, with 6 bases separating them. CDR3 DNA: TGCGCCAGCAGGGTCGGGAACACCGGGGAGCTGTTTTTT. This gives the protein CASRVGNTGELFF.

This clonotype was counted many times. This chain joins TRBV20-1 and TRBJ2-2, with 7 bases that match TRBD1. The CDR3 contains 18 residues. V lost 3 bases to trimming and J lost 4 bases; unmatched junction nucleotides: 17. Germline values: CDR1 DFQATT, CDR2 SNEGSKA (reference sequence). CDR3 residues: CSARGTAYSSRSTGELFF. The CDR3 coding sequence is TGCAGTGCTAGGGGGACAGCCTACTCAAGCCGGAGCACCGGGGAGCTGTTTTTT.

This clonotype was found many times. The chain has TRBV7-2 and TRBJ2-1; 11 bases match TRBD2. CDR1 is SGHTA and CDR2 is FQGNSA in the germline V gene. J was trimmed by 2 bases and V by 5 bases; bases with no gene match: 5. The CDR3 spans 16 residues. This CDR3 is CASSHRLAGPYNEQFF. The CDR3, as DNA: TGTGCCAGCAGCCACCGACTAGCGGGACCCTACAATGAGCAGTTCTTC. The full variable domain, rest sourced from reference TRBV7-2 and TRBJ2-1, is GAGVSQSPSNKVTEKGKDVELRCDPISGHTALYWYRQSLGQGLEFLIYFQGNSAPDKSGLPSDRFSAERTGGSVSTLTIQRTQQEDSAVYLCASSHRLAGPYNEQFFGPGTRLTVL.

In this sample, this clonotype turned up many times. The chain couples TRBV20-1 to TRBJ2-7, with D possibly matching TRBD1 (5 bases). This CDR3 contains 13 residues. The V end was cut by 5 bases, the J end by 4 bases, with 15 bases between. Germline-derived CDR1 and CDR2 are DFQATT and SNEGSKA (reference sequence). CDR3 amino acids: CSADDSLEYEQYF. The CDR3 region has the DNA TGCAGTGCTGACGACAGCCTTGAATACGAGCAGTACTTC.

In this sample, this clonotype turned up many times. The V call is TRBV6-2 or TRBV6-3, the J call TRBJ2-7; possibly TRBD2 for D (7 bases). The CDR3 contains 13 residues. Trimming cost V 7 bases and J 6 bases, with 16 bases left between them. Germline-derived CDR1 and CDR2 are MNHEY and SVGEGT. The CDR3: CASTGGQGGEQYF. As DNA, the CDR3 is TGTGCCAGCACCGGGGGGCAGGGAGGCGAGCAGTACTTC.

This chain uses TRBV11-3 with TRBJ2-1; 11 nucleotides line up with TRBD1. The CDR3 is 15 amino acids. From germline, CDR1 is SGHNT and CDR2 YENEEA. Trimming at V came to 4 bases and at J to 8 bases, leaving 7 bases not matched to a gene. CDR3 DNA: TGTGCCAGCAGCTCCGGGACAGGGGGTCGAGATGAGCAGTTCTTC. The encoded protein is CASSSGTGGRDEQFF. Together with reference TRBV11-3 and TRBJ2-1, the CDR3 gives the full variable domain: EAGVVQSPRYKIIEKKQPVAFWCNPISGHNTLYWYLQNLGQGPELLIRYENEEAVDDSQLPKDRFSAERLKGVDSTLKIQPAELGDSAVYLCASSSGTGGRDEQFFGPGTRLTVL.

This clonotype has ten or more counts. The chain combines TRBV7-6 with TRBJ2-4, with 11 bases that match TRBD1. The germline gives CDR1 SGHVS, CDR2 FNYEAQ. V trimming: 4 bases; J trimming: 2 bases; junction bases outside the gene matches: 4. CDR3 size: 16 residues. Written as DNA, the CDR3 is TGTGCCAGCAGCTCCGGACAGGGGGCGTCCAAAAACATTCAGTACTTC. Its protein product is CASSSGQGASKNIQYF.

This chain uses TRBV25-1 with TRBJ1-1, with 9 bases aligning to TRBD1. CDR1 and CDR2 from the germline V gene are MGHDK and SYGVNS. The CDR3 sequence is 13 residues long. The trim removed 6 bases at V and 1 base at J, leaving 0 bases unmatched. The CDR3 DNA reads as TGTGCCAGCAGGGACAGGGGGAACACTGAAGCTTTCTTT. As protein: CASRDRGNTEAFF.

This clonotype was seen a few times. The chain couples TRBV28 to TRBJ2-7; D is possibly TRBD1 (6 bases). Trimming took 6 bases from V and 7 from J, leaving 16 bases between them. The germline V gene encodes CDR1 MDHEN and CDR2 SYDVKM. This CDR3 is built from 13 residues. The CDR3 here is CASRVDSLREQYF. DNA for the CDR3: TGTGCCAGCAGGGTGGACAGTTTGAGGGAGCAGTACTTC.

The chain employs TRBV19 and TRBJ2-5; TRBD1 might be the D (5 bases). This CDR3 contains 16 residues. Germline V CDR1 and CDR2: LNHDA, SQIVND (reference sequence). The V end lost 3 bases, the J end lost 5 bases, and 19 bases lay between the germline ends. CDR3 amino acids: CASSIRRGRELETQYF. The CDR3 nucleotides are TGTGCCAGTAGTATTCGGCGCGGCAGGGAACTTGAGACCCAGTACTTC.

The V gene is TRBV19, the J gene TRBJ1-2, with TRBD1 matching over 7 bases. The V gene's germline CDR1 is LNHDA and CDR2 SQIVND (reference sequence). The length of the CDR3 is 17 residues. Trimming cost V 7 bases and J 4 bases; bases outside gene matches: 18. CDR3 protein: CASTHSGTAKVTYGYTF. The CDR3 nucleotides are TGTGCCAGTACTCACTCGGGGACAGCCAAAGTTACCTATGGCTACACCTTC.

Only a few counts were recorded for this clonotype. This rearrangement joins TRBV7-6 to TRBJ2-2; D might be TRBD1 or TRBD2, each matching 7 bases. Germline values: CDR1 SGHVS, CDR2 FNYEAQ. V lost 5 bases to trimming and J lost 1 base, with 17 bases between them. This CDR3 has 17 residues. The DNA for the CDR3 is TGTGCCAGCAGCCCGGGACAGCGGGGTTTGAACACCGGGGAGCTGTTTTTT. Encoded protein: CASSPGQRGLNTGELFF.

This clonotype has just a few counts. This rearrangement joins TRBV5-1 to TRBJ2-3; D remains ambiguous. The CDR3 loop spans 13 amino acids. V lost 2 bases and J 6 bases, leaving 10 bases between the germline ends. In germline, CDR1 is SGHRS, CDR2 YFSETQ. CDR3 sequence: CASSFGPTDTQYF. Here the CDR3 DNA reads TGCGCCAGCAGCTTTGGGCCTACGGATACGCAGTATTTT. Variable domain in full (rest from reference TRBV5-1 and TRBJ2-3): KAGVTQTPRYLIKTRGQQVTLSCSPISGHRSVSWYQQTPGQGLQFLFEYFSETQRNKGNFPGRFSGRQFSNSRSEMNVSTLELGDSALYLCASSFGPTDTQYFGPGTRLTVL.

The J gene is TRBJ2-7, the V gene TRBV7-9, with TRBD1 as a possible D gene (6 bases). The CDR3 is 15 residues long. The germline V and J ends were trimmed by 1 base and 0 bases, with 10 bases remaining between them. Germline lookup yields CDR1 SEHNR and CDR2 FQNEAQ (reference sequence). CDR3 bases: TGTGCCAGCAGCTTAGTACAGGGTGGCTCCTACGAGCAGTACTTC. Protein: CASSLVQGGSYEQYF.

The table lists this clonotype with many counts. CDR3 nucleotide sequence: TGTGCCAGCAGCACCCGACAGGAGGACTCTGGAAACACCATATATTTT. This codes for CASSTRQEDSGNTIYF. V and J are TRBV5-4 and TRBJ1-3; D possibly corresponds to TRBD1 (6 bases). Between the trimmed V and J ends, which lost 4 bases and 0 bases, there was a span of 14 bases. The CDR3 loop spans 16 amino acids. From germline, CDR1 is SGHNT and CDR2 YYREEE (reference sequence).

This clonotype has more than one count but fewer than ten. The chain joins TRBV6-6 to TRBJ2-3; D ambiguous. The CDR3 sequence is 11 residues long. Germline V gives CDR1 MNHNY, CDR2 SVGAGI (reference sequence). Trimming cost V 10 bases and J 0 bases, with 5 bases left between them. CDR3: CAITSTDTQYF. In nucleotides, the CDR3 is TGTGCCATCACCAGCACAGATACGCAGTATTTT.

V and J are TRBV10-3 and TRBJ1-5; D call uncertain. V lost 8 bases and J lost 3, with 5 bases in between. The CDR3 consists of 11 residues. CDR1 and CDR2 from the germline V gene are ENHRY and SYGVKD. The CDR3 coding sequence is TGTGCCATCGGGCTCAATCAGCCCCAGCATTTT. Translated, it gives CAIGLNQPQHF.

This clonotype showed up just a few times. The DNA for the CDR3 is TGTGCCAGCAGTTACTCCCCTTCGACAGAGCAGTACTTC. This translates into CASSYSPSTEQYF. The V gene is TRBV27, the J gene TRBJ2-7; D is uncertain. V was pared by 4 bases and J by 7 bases, with 14 bases between. The CDR3 sequence is 13 residues long. CDR1 MNHEY and CDR2 SMNVEV come from the germline V gene (reference sequence).

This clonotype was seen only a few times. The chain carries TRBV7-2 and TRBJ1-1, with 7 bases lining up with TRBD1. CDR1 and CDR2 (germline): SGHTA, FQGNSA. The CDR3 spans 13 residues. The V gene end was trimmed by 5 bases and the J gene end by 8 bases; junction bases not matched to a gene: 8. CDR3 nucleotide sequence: TGTGCCAGCAGCCCGAGGACAGGTTTGGAAGCTTTCTTT. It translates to CASSPRTGLEAFF.

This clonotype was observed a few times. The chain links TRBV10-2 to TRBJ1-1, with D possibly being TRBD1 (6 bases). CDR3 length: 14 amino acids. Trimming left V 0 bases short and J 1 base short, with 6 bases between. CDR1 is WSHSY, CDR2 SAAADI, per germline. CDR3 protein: CASSESGGNTEAFF. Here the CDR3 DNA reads TGCGCCAGCAGTGAGTCAGGGGGGAACACTGAAGCTTTCTTT.